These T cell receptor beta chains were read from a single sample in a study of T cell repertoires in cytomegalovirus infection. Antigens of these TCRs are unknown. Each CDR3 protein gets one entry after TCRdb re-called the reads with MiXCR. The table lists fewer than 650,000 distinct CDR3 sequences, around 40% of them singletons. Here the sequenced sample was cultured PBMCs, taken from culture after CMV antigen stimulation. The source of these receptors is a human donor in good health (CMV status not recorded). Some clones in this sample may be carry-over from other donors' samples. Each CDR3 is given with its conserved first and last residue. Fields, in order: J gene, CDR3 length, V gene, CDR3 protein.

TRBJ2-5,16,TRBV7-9,CASSSRLPGPQETQYF
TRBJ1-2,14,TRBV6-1,CASSVGEYNYGYTF
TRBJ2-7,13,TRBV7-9,CASNPTGGYEQYF
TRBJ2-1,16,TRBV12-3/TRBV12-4,CASSLGRGMNTNEQFF
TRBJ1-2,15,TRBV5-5,CASSLFRTTNYGYTF
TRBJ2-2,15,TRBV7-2,CASSWTMKGAGELFF
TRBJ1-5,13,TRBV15,CATGGTDNQPQHF
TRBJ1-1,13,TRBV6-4,CASRQGAYTEAFF
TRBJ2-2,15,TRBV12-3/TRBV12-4,CASRPGQAKTGELFF
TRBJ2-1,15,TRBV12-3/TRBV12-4,CASGPLAGVGLEQFF
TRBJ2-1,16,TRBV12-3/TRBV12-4,CASSPGGLAGYNEQFF
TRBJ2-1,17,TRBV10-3,CAVRESSGGSTYNEQFF
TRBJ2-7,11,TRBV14,CASSQASKQYF
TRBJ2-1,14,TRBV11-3,CASSGRTGGGEQFF
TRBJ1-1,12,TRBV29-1,CSSRTLNTEAFF
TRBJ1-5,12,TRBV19,CASMDMGQPQHF
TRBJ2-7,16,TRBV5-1,CASSLASGTGLYEQYF
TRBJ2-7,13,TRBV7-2,CASRGQGAYEQYF
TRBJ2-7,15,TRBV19,CASSMGQIGLYEQYF
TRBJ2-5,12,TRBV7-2,CASSQFQETQYF
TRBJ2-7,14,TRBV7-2,CASSRDRGMYEQYF
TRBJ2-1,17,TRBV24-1,CATSDPFISRGYNEQFF
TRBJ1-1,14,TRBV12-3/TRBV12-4,CASSPFSMNTEAFF
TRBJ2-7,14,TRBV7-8,CASSFQGRAYEQYF